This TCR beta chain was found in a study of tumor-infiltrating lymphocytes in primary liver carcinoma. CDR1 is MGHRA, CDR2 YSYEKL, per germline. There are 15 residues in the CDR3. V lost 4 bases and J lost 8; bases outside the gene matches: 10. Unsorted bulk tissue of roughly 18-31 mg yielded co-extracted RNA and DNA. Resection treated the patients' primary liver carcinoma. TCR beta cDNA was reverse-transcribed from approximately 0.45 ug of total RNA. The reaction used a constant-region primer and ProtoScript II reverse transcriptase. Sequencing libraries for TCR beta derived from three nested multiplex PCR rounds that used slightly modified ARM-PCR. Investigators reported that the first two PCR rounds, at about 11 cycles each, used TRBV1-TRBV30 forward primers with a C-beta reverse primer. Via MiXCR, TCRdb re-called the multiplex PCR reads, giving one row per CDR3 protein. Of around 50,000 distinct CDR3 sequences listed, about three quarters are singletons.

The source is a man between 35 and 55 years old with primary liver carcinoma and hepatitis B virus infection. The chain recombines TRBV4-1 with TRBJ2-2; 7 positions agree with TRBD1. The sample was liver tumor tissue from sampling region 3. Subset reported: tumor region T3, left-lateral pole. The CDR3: CASSLMTGSAGELFF. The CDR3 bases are TGCGCCAGCAGCCTTATGACAGGGTCGGCAGGGGAGCTGTTTTTT.